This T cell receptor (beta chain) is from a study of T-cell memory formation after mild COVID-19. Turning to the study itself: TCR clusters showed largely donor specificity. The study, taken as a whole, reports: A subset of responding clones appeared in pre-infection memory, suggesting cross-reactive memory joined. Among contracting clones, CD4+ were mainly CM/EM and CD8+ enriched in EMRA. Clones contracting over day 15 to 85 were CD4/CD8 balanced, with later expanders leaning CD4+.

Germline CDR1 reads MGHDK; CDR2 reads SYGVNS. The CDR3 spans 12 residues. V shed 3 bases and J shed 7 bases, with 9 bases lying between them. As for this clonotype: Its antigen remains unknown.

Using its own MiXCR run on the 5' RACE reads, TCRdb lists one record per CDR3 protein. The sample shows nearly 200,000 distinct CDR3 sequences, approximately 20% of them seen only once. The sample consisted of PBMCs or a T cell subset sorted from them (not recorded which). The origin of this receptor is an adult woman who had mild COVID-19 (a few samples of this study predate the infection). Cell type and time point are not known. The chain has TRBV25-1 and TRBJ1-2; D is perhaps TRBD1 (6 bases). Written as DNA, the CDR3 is TGTGCCAGCAGTGAGTGGGGGCCTGGCTACACCTTC. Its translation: CASSEWGPGYTF.